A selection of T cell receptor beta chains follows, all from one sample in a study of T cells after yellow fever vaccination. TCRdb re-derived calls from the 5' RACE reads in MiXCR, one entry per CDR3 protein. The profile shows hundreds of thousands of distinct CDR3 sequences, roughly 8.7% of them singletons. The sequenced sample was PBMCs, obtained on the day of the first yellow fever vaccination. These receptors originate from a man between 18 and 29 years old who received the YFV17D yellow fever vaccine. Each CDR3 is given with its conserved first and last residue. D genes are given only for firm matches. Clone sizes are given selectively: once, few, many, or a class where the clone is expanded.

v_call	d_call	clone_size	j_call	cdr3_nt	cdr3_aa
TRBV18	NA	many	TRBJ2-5	TGTGCCAGCTCACCAGAACGGTCGGAGACCCAGTACTTC	CASSPERSETQYF
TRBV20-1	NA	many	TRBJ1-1	TGCAGTGCCTCAATGAACACTGAAGCTTTCTTT	CSASMNTEAFF
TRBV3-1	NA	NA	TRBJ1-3	TGTGCCAGCAGCCAATGGGATCCGAGCTCTGGAAACACCATATATTTT	CASSQWDPSSGNTIYF
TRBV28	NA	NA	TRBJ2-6	TGTGCCAGCAGTCCCCCCGCTGGGGCCAACGTCCTGACTTTC	CASSPPAGANVLTF
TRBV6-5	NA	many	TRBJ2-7	TGTGCCAGCAGTTACTCTCGCGGGGGCGCCTACGAGCAGTACTTC	CASSYSRGGAYEQYF
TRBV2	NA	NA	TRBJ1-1	TGTGCCAGCAGTGAATCCCCGGACATATTTGAAGCTTTCTTT	CASSESPDIFEAFF
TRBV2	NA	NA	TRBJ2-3	TGTGCCAGCGGGTGGCTGTTGGGAGATACGCAGTATTTT	CASGWLLGDTQYF
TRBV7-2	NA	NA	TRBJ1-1	TGTGCCAGCAGCATCCTGGGGGGCGGGACTGAAGCTTTCTTT	CASSILGGGTEAFF
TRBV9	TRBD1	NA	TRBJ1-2	TGTGCCAGCAGCGGTTCGTACGGACAGGGGGGGGCCAGTGGCTACACCTTC	CASSGSYGQGGASGYTF
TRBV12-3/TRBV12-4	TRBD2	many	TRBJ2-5	TGTGCCAGCAACCTCGGGGGGCAAGAGACCCAGTACTTC	CASNLGGQETQYF
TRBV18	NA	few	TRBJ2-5	TGTGCCAGCTCACCACCGATGGGCAACGCGGGAGAGACCCAGTACTTC	CASSPPMGNAGETQYF
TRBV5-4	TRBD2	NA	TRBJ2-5	TGTGCCAGCAGCGGATGGACTAGCGGCCAAGAGACCCAGTACTTC	CASSGWTSGQETQYF
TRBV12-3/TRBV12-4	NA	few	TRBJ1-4	TGTGCCAGCAGGGCAGGGAGGGCTAATGAAAAACTGTTTTTT	CASRAGRANEKLFF
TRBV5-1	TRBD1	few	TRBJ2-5	TGCGCCAGCACCCTACAGGGGTGGGAGACCCAGTACTTC	CASTLQGWETQYF
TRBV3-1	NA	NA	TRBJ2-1	TGTGCCAGCAGCCAAGATCTGTACAATGAGCAGTTCTTC	CASSQDLYNEQFF
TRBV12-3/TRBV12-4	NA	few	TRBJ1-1	TGTGCCAGCGACTTTAGCGACACTGAAGCTTTCTTT	CASDFSDTEAFF
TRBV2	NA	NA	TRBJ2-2	TGTGCCAGCAGCAAAACGGCGAACACCGGGGAGCTGTTTTTT	CASSKTANTGELFF
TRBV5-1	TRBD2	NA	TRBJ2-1	TGCGCCAGCAGCGTTAACGGGGGGGCCGCCTACAATGAGCAGTTCTTC	CASSVNGGAAYNEQFF
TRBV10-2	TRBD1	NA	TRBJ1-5	TGCGCCAGCAGGATGGGACAGGGAAGGGACCAGCCCCAGCATTTT	CASRMGQGRDQPQHF
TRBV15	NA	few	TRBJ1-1	TGTGCCACCAGCAGAAACGGACAGACTGAAGCTTTCTTT	CATSRNGQTEAFF
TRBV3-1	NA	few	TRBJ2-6	TGTGCCAGCAGCCGGGACCAGGCTTCCGCTGGGGCCAACGTCCTGACTTTC	CASSRDQASAGANVLTF
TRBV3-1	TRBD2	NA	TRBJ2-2	TGTGCCACCACGCCTCGCGGGGGGGCAACCGGGGAGCTGTTTTTT	CATTPRGGATGELFF
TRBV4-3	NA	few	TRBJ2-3	TGCGCCAGCAGCCCATACCAGACTGGGAATACGAATACGCAGTATTTT	CASSPYQTGNTNTQYF
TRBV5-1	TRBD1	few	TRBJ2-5	TGCGCCAGCAGCCCACTTGGGACAGTAAATCAAGAGACCCAGTACTTC	CASSPLGTVNQETQYF
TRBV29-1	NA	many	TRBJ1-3	TGCAGCGTTGTAAAGGAGTCGGACGGAAACACCATATATTTT	CSVVKESDGNTIYF
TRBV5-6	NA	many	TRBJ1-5	TGTGCCAGCAGCTCCGGAGACTTTCAGCCCCAGCATTTT	CASSSGDFQPQHF
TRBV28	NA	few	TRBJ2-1	TGTGCCAGCAGTTTAGTCGGCGGGGCCAACAATGAGCAGTTCTTC	CASSLVGGANNEQFF
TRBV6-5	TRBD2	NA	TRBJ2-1	TGTGCCAGCAGTTACTCTCTAGCGGGGGGGCGCGATGAGCAGTTCTTC	CASSYSLAGGRDEQFF
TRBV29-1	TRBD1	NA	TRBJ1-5	TGCAGCGTGAGACAGGGGGGAAGCAATCAGCCCCAGCATTTT	CSVRQGGSNQPQHF
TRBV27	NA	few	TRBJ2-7	TGTGCCAGCAGAACAGGGTCAAGCGAGCAGTACTTC	CASRTGSSEQYF
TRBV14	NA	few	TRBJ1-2	TGTGCCAGTCGGGGCAGCCGGACTAACTATGGCTACACCTTC	CASRGSRTNYGYTF
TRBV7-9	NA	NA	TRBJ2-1	TGTGCCTTGGGGGGCTTCGGCGGAAATGAGCAGTTCTTC	CALGGFGGNEQFF
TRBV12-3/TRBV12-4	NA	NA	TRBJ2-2	TGTGCCAGCAGTTACCAGCAGGGGTCATGGACCGGGGAGCTGTTTTTT	CASSYQQGSWTGELFF
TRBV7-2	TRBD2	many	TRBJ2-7	TGTGCCAGCAGCTCCGGGACTAGCGGAACCTACGAGCAGTACTTC	CASSSGTSGTYEQYF